The 15 T cell receptor beta chains below were found in one sample sequenced in a study of blood T cell repertoires in COVID-19. Assay used: immunoSEQ multiplex PCR; TCRdb lists only in-frame clones, some missing. The sample holds under 300,000 clones, 70% to 90% seen once. Sequenced sample: PBMCs or T cells enriched from blood (not recorded which). Every receptor here comes from a woman in her fifties or sixties who had recovered from COVID-19.

The V call is TRBV7-9, the J call TRBJ2-5, with D hard to call. In germline, CDR1 is SEHNR, CDR2 FQNEAQ (reference sequence). CDR3 length equals 18 residues. V lost 5 bases and J 0 bases, leaving 22 bases between the germline ends. The CDR3 coding sequence is TGTGCCAGCAGCCCGAACCTGTCCCGCAGAAAGTACCAAGAGACCCAGTACTTC. Amino acid sequence: CASSPNLSRRKYQETQYF.

The chain recombines TRBV27 with TRBJ1-5, with 7 bases matching TRBD1. The CDR3 spans 14 residues. Germline V gives CDR1 MNHEY, CDR2 SMNVEV (reference sequence). J was trimmed by 5 bases and V by 10 bases; bases with no gene match: 11. The CDR3 region is CANSRTGPDQPQHF. The CDR3 nucleotides are TGTGCCAACTCCCGGACAGGACCCGATCAGCCCCAGCATTTT.

The chain couples TRBV7-9 to TRBJ2-1, with 11 positions matching TRBD1. The CDR3 consists of 16 residues. Trimming cost V 5 bases and J 3 bases; bases outside gene matches: 6. CDR1 and CDR2 from the germline V gene are SEHNR and FQNEAQ (reference sequence). CDR3 loop: CASSPGDRGSYNEQFF. Here the CDR3 DNA reads TGTGCCAGCAGCCCAGGGGACAGGGGGAGCTACAATGAGCAGTTCTTC.

The chain recombines TRBV6-5 with TRBJ2-1, with D possibly being TRBD1 (6 bases). Germline CDR1 reads MNHEY; CDR2 reads SVGAGI. This CDR3 contains 15 residues. Trimming removed 6 bases from V and 5 bases from J, with 17 bases in between. The CDR3 DNA reads TGTGCCAGCAGACCTCAGGGGAGTAAAGACAATGAGCAGTTCTTC. Translating it yields CASRPQGSKDNEQFF.

As concerns this clone: One end of the junction varies from germline; a read error may be responsible. V is TRBV29-1 and J is TRBJ1-1; D unclear. The CDR3 runs 10 residues. Per the germline V gene, CDR1 is SQVTM and CDR2 is ANQGSEA. CDR3: CSVEEYERYF. The DNA for the CDR3 is TGCAGCGTTGAAGAATACGAGCGGTACTTT.

The V gene is TRBV3-1 (or the pseudogene TRBV3-2), the J gene TRBJ1-2, with a tentative D call TRBD1 (6 bases). This CDR3 comprises 16 residues. Trimming shortened V by 2 bases and J by 1 base, and 14 bases separated the two germline ends. Looked up from germline, CDR1 is LGHDT and CDR2 is YNNKEL (reference sequence). CDR3 residues: CASSQRLQGNNYGYTF. DNA for the CDR3: TGTGCCAGCAGCCAACGCCTGCAGGGGAATAACTATGGCTACACCTTC.

This chain connects TRBV28 to TRBJ2-7; a possible D gene is TRBD1 (5 bases). This CDR3 comprises 14 residues. CDR1 is MDHEN, CDR2 SYDVKM, per germline. V lost 1 base to trimming and J lost 4 bases, with 11 bases between them. The CDR3: CASSLFLGAYEQYF. The DNA for the CDR3 is TGTGCCAGCAGTTTATTTCTAGGGGCATACGAGCAGTACTTC.

The rearrangement uses TRBV30 and TRBJ2-5, with D possibly TRBD2 on 6 matching bases. The germline V gene encodes CDR1 GTSNPN and CDR2 SVGIG (reference sequence). Deletions cut 3 bases from V and 7 bases from J, with 15 bases between. CDR3 length: 13 amino acids. CDR3 residues: CAWRAPGLPTQYF. Written as DNA, the CDR3 is TGTGCCTGGAGGGCTCCGGGACTCCCGACCCAGTACTTC.

V is TRBV6-5 and J is TRBJ2-2; D perhaps matches TRBD2 (6 bases). The germline CDR1 and CDR2 sequences are MNHEY and SVGAGI. V shed 7 bases and J shed 5 bases, with 8 bases lying between them. This CDR3 spans 12 amino acids. In DNA, the CDR3 is TGTGCCAGCACCCGGGGGACCGGGGAGCTGTTTTTT. Protein product: CASTRGTGELFF.

This clone appeared a single time. V is TRBV29-1 and J is TRBJ2-1, with 9 bases aligning to TRBD2. V shed 0 bases, J shed 14 bases, and the junction held 5 bases outside the gene matches. The germline CDR1 and CDR2 sequences are SQVTM and ANQGSEA. CDR3 length: 12 amino acids. DNA for the CDR3: TGCAGCGTTGAAGATCAAGCGGGAGGTGAGTTCTTC. Translating gives CSVEDQAGGEFF.

The V call is TRBV10-3, the J call TRBJ2-7, with 7 positions matching TRBD2. In germline, CDR1 is ENHRY, CDR2 SYGVKD. This CDR3 has 15 residues. The V gene end was trimmed by 6 bases and the J gene end by 3 bases; junction bases not matched to a gene: 11. The CDR3 bases are TGTGCCATCAGGGACCTTTCTAGCGGAGGCTACGAGCAGTACTTC. Translation: CAIRDLSSGGYEQYF.

The V call is TRBV4-2, the J call TRBJ2-3, with 10 bases matching TRBD2. Germline assignment: CDR1 LGHNA and CDR2 YNFKEQ. The CDR3 consists of 17 residues. J was trimmed by 8 bases and V by 2 bases; bases with no gene match: 13. CDR3 coding DNA: TGTGCCAGCAGCCAAAATGCTGGACTAGCGGTTCCGGGTACGCAGTATTTT. This encodes CASSQNAGLAVPGTQYF.

The genes are TRBV27 and TRBJ2-1, with D maybe TRBD1 (5 bases). The CDR3 runs to 16 residues. V lost 6 bases and J lost 0, with 15 bases in between. In germline, CDR1 is MNHEY, CDR2 SMNVEV (reference sequence). CDR3 residues: CASRVLRGSSYNEQFF. The CDR3 bases are TGTGCCAGCAGGGTCCTAAGGGGATCCTCCTACAATGAGCAGTTCTTC.

V and J are TRBV18 and TRBJ2-7; 9 nucleotides agree with TRBD2. The CDR3 totals 15 residues. The germline CDR1 and CDR2 sequences are KGHSH and LQKENI. The V gene end was trimmed by 2 bases and the J gene end by 0 bases; junction bases not matched to a gene: 2. CDR3 nucleotides: TGTGCCAGCTCACCATTAGCGGGAGACTCCTACGAGCAGTACTTC. Its translation: CASSPLAGDSYEQYF.

In its sample, this clone was seen once. The chain uses TRBV7-6 and TRBJ1-5; no definite D call. Germline V gene lookup returns CDR1 SGHVS and CDR2 FNYEAQ. With 6 bases removed from V and 0 bases from J, the gap between germline ends came to 12 bases. The CDR3 runs 15 residues. Written as DNA, the CDR3 is TGTGCCAGCAGGGGTGACTCCGATAGCAATCAGCCCCAGCATTTT. Translated, it gives CASRGDSDSNQPQHF.